The entry below gives a single T cell receptor beta chain sequence along with its context. CDR3 size: 13 residues. V was clipped by 3 bases and J by 4 bases, with 10 bases between them. Germline V gene lookup returns CDR1 SQVTM and CDR2 ANQGSEA. Together with a sample-barcoded 5' primer, a J-beta primer mix was included in a second PCR lasting about 7 to 11 cycles. Each sample yielded at least 3 million CDR3-containing paired-end reads. TCRdb reprocessed the 5' RACE reads with MiXCR, giving one entry per CDR3 protein. The sample comprises about 730,000 distinct CDR3 sequences, 35% to 45% of which are singletons, and 20% to 25% rests with the top ten. The data originate from a study of blood T cells in healthy people across ages.

Sample: blood. This chain connects TRBV29-1 to TRBJ2-1; the D is unclear. This receptor was taken from an older woman in good health. The CDR3, as DNA: TGCAGCGTTGAGCGCGACCAGTACAATGAGCAGTTCTTC. Translated, it gives CSVERDQYNEQFF.